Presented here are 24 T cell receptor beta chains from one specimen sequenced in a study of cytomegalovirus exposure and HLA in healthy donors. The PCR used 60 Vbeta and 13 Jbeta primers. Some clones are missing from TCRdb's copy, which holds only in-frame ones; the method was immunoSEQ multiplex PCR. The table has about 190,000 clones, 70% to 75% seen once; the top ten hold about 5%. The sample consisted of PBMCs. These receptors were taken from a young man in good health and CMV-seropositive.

The CDR3 nucleotides read TGTGCCAGCAGCATACAGGGAACCATACTCTCCTACAATGAGCAGTTCTTC. Residues: CASSIQGTILSYNEQFF. The J gene is TRBJ2-1, the V gene TRBV7-9, with D possibly matching TRBD1 (6 bases). Trimming pared 5 bases from V and 0 bases from J, leaving 17 bases between. Per germline, CDR1 SEHNR and CDR2 FQNEAQ (reference sequence). The CDR3 contains 17 residues.

CDR3: CASSPGQPYEQYF. CDR3 nucleotide sequence: TGTGCCAGCAGTCCGGGACAGCCCTACGAGCAGTACTTC. This rearrangement joins TRBV25-1 to TRBJ2-7; 7 nucleotides align to TRBD1. The CDR3 has 13 residues. Per the germline V gene, CDR1 is MGHDK and CDR2 is SYGVNS. V gave up 5 bases and J gave up 2 bases; unmatched junction bases: 3.

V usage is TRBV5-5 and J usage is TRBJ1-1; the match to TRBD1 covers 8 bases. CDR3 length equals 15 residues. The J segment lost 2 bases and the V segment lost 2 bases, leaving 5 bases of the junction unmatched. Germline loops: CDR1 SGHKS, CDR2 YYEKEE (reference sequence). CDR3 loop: CASSFMTGENTEAFF. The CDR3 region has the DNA TGTGCCAGCAGCTTTATGACAGGGGAAAACACTGAAGCTTTCTTT. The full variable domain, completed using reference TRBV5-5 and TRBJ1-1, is DAGVTQSPTHLIKTRGQQVTLRCSPISGHKSVSWYQQVLGQGPQFIFQYYEKEERGRGNFPDRFSARQFPNYSSELNVNALLLGDSALYLCASSFMTGENTEAFFGQGTRLTVV.

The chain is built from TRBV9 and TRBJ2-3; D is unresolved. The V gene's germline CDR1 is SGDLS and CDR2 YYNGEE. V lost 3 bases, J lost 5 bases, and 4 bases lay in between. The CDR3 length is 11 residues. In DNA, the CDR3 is TGTGCCAGCAGCGCCCAAGATACGCAGTATTTT. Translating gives CASSAQDTQYF.

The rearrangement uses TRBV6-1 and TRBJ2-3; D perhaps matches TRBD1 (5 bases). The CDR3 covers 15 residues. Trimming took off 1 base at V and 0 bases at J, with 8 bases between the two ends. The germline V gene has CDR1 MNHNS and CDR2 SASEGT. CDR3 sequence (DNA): TGTGCCAGCAGTGAAGTTGGACACAGCACAGATACGCAGTATTTT. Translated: CASSEVGHSTDTQYF.

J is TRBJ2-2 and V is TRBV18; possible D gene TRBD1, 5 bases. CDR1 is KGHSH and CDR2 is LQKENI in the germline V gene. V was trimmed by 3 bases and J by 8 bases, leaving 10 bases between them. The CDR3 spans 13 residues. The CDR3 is CASSPYTGGELFF. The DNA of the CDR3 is TGTGCCAGCTCACCCTACACAGGAGGGGAGCTGTTTTTT.

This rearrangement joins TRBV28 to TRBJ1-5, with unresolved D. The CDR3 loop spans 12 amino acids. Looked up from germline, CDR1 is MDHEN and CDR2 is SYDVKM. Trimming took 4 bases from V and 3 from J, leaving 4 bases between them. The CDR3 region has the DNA TGTGCCAGCAGTTCCCTCAATCAGCCCCAGCATTTT. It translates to CASSSLNQPQHF.

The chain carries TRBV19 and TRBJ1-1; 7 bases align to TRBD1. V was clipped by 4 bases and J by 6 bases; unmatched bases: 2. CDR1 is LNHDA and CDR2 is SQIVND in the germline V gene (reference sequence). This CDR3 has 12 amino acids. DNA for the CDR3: TGTGCCAGTAGTAAAAGGGGGCCTGAAGCTTTCTTT. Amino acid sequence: CASSKRGPEAFF. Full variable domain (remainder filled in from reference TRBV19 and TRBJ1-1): DGGITQSPKYLFRKEGQNVTLSCEQNLNHDAMYWYRQDPGQGLRLIYYSQIVNDFQKGDIAEGYSVSREKKESFPLTVTSAQKNPTAFYLCASSKRGPEAFFGQGTRLTVV.

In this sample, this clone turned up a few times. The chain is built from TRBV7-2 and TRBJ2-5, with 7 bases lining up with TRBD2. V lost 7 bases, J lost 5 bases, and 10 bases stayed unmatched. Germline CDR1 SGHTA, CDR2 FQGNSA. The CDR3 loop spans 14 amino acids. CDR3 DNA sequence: TGTGCCAGCAATTGGGTGGGGCGGGAGGAGACCCAGTACTTC. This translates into CASNWVGREETQYF.

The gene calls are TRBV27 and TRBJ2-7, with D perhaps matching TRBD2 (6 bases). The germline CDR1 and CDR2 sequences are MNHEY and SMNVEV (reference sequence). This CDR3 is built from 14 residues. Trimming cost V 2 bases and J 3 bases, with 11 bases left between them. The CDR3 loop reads CASSLAREHYEQYF. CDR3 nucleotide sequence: TGTGCCAGCAGTTTAGCCCGGGAGCACTACGAGCAGTACTTC.

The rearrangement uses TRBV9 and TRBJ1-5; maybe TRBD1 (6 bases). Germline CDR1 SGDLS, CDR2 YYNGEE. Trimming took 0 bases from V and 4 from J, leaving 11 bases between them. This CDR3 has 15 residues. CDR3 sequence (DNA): TGTGCCAGCAGCGTAGTGGGGGCTGAAAATCAGCCCCAGCATTTT. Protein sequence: CASSVVGAENQPQHF.

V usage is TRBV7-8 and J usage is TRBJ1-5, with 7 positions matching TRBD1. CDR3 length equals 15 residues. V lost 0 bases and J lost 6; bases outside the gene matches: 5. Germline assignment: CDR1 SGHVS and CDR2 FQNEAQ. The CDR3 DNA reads TGTGCCAGCAGCTTAGCGCGGGCAGGGGGTCAGCCCCAGCATTTT. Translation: CASSLARAGGQPQHF.

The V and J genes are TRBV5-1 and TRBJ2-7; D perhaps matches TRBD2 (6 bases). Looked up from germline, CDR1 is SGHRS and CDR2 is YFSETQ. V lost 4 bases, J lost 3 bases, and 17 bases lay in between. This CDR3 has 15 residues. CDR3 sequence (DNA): TGCGCCAGCAGCCAAGGTAGCGGCCCCTTCTACGAGCAGTACTTC. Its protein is CASSQGSGPFYEQYF.

CDR3 DNA: TGTGCCAGCAGCTCAGGGGGACAGCGCATCTCTAATGAAAAACTGTTTTTT. This encodes CASSSGGQRISNEKLFF. The chain couples TRBV4-2 to TRBJ1-4; 7 bases match TRBD1. The trim removed 5 bases at V and 3 bases at J, leaving 12 bases unmatched. The germline gives CDR1 LGHNA, CDR2 YNFKEQ. The CDR3 contains 17 residues.

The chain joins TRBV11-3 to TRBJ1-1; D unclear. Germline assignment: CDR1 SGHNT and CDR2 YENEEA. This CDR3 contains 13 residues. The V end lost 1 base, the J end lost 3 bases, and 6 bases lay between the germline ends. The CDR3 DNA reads TGTGCCAGCAGCTTAGCCCGAGACACTGAAGCTTTCTTT. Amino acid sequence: CASSLARDTEAFF.

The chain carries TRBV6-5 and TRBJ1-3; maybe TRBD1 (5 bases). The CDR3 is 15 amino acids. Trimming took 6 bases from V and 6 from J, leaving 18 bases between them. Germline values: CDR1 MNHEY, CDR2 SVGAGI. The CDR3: CASSRRGAALNTIYF. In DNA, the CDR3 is TGTGCCAGCAGCAGGAGGGGCGCGGCCTTAAACACCATATATTTT.

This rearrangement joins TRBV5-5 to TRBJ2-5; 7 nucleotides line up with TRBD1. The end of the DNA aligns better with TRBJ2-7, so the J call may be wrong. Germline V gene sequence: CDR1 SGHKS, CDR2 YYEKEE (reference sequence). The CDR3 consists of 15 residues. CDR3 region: CASSLAPTGVSEQYF. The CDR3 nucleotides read TGTGCCAGCAGCTTGGCCCCAACAGGGGTCAGCGAGCAGTACTTC.

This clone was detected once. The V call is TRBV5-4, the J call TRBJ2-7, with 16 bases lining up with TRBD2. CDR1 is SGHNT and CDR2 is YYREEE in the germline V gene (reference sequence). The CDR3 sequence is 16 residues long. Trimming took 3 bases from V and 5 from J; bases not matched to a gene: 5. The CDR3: CASSSGLAGGPHEQYF. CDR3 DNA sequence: TGTGCCAGCAGCTCGGGACTAGCGGGAGGGCCGCACGAGCAGTACTTC.

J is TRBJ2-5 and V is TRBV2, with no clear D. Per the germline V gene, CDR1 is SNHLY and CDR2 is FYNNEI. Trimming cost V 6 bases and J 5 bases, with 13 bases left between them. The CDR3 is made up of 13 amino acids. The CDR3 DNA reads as TGTGCCAGCAGGAGAGATCCCAGGGAGACCCAGTACTTC. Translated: CASRRDPRETQYF.

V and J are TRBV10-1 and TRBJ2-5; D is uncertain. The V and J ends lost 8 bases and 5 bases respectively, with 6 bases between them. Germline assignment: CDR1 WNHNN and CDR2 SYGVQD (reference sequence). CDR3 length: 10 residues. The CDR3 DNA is TGCGCCAGCGGAGCGGAGACCCAGTACTTC. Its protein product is CASGAETQYF.

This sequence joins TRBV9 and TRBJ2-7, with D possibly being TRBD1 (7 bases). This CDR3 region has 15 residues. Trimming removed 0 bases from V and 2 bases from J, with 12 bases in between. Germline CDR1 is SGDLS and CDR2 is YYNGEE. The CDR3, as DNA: TGTGCCAGCAGCGTAGGGGGGGACAGAACCTACGAGCAGTACTTC. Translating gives CASSVGGDRTYEQYF.

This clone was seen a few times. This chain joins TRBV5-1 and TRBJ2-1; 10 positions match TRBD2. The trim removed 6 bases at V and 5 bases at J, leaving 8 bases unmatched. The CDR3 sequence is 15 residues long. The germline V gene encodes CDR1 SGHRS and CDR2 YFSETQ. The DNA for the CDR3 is TGCGCCAGCATCCCCACTAGCGGGATTAACAATGAGCAGTTCTTC. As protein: CASIPTSGINNEQFF.

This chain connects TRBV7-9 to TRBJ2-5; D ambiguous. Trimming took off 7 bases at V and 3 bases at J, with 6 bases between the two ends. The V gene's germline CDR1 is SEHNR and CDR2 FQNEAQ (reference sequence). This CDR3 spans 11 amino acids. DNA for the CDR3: TGTGCCAGCAAACTGGAAGAGACCCAGTACTTC. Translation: CASKLEETQYF.

Written as DNA, the CDR3 is TGTGCCAGCAGTCTCCGACTGGAGGAGACCCAGTACTTC. This translates into CASSLRLEETQYF. The rearrangement links TRBV6-5 to TRBJ2-5; D gene unclear. Between the trimmed V and J ends, which lost 5 bases and 5 bases, there was a span of 12 bases. The CDR3 is made up of 13 amino acids. CDR1 and CDR2 (germline): MNHEY, SVGAGI.